Below are 7 T cell receptor beta chains sequenced from a single sample in a study of blood T cell repertoires in COVID-19. Assay used: immunoSEQ multiplex PCR; TCRdb lists only in-frame clones, some missing. This sample has tens of thousands of clones; roughly 89% occur once, and the top ten carry approximately 15%. Input material: peripheral blood. The receptors were sampled from a man aged 65 to 85 with active or convalescent COVID-19.

The chain carries TRBV27 and TRBJ2-7; possibly TRBD2 for D (6 bases). This CDR3 spans 13 amino acids. V lost 5 bases and J lost 7, with 15 bases in between. Germline V gene sequence: CDR1 MNHEY, CDR2 SMNVEV (reference sequence). The CDR3 sequence: CASSLVRDREQYF. The CDR3 DNA sequence: TGTGCCAGCAGTCTCGTGCGGGATCGAGAGCAGTACTTC.

This clone showed up just a few times. V and J are TRBV19 and TRBJ1-5; D unclear. This CDR3 is 16 amino acids long. V dropped 0 bases and J dropped 6 bases, with 15 bases sitting between them. The V gene's germline CDR1 is LNHDA and CDR2 SQIVND (reference sequence). DNA of the CDR3: TGTGCCAGTAGTATAGATATGGGCTTCGCGGGTCAGCCCCAGCATTTT. Translated: CASSIDMGFAGQPQHF.

The V and J genes are TRBV7-9 and TRBJ2-5, with 12 nucleotides matching TRBD2. The CDR3 spans 19 residues. Germline lookup yields CDR1 SEHNR and CDR2 FQNEAQ (reference sequence). V lost 5 bases and J lost 3; bases outside the gene matches: 16. The CDR3, as DNA: TGTGCCAGCAGCCTTCCGACTAGCGGGAGAGGAAAGAGAAAAGAGACCCAGTACTTC. It is translated as CASSLPTSGRGKRKETQYF.

This chain links TRBV30 with TRBJ2-1; D is unresolved. Germline lookup yields CDR1 GTSNPN and CDR2 SVGIG (reference sequence). Trimming removed 4 bases from V and 3 bases from J, with 4 bases in between. CDR3 length: 11 residues. In DNA form, the CDR3 reads TGTGCCTGGAATAACTACAATGAGCAGTTCTTC. Its protein is CAWNNYNEQFF.

The genes are TRBV18 and TRBJ2-5; D is undetermined. This CDR3 is 13 amino acids long. With 4 bases removed from V and 4 bases from J, the gap between germline ends came to 10 bases. The germline V gene encodes CDR1 KGHSH and CDR2 LQKENI. The CDR3 protein is CASSRAPLETQYF. As DNA, the CDR3 is TGTGCCAGCTCACGAGCCCCGCTAGAGACCCAGTACTTC.

V gene TRBV21-1 combines with J gene TRBJ2-1; whether TRBD2, the table's D call, matches the DNA was not checked. TRBV21-1 is tagged as a pseudogene. CDR3 length: 18 amino acids. The CDR3 reads CASLPSSGRGTPNNEQFF. The CDR3 nucleotides read TGTGCCAGCCTCCCCTCTAGCGGGAGGGGCACCCCAAACAATGAGCAGTTCTTC.

This clone has only a few counts. The V call is TRBV7-2, the J call TRBJ1-4; possibly TRBD1 for D (5 bases). V lost 3 bases to trimming and J lost 7 bases, with 15 bases between them. CDR3 length: 15 amino acids. CDR1 is SGHTA and CDR2 is FQGNSA in the germline V gene. The CDR3 sequence is CASSFGHGLGEKLFF. CDR3 DNA: TGTGCCAGCAGCTTTGGACATGGGTTGGGTGAAAAACTGTTTTTT.